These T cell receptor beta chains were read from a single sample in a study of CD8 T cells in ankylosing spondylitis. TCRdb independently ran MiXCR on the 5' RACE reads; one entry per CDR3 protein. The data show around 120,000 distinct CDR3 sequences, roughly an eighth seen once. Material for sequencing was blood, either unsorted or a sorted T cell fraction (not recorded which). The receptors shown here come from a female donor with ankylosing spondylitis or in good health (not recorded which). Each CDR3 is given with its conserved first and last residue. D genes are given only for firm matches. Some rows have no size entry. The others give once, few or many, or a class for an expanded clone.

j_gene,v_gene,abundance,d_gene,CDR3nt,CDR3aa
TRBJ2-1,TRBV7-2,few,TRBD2,TGTGCCAGCAGCTTATCACGAGCGGGGGCAACGTTCTTC,CASSLSRAGATFF
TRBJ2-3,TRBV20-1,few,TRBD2,TGCAGTGCGCCGAATAGCGGGAGGAGCACAGATACGCAGTATTTT,CSAPNSGRSTDTQYF
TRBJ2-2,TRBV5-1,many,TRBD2,TGCGCCAGCAGCTTGAGGACTAGTGAGGAGCTGTTTTTT,CASSLRTSEELFF
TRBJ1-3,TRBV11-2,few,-,TGTGCCAGCAGCCCCGGGAGAGGAAACACCATATATTTT,CASSPGRGNTIYF
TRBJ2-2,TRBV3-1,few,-,TGTGCCAGCAGCCAGGGGGGGGGCGAGAACACCGGGGAGCTGTTTTTT,CASSQGGGENTGELFF
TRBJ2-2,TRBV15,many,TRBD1,TGTGCCACCAGCAGAGATGGGGACAGGGCCTCCGGGGAGCTGTTTTTT,CATSRDGDRASGELFF
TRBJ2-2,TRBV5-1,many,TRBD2,TGCGCCAGCAGCGGACTAGGGGTCAGGACCGGGGAGCTGTTTTTT,CASSGLGVRTGELFF
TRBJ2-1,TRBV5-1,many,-,TGCGCCAGCAGCTTGATGGGGGGTACTGAGCAGTTCTTC,CASSLMGGTEQFF
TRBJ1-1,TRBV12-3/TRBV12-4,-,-,TGTGCCAGCAGTTTCGGCGGTCGTTTTTACAACACTGAAGCTTTCTTT,CASSFGGRFYNTEAFF
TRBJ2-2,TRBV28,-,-,TGTGCCAGTACCAGCCAATGGAACACCGGGGAGCTGTTTTTT,CASTSQWNTGELFF
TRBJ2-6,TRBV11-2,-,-,TGTGCCAGCAGCTTAGTGTTGGGGGGCTCCGGGGCCAACGTCCTGACTTTC,CASSLVLGGSGANVLTF
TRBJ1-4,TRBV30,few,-,TGTGCCTGGAGTGTAATAGCGCCCGGTGAAAAACTGTTTTTT,CAWSVIAPGEKLFF
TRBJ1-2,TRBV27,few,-,TGTGCCAGCAGTCCTCACGACAGACCTGCCGACGGCTACACCTTC,CASSPHDRPADGYTF
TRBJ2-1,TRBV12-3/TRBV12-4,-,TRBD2,TGTGCCAGCAGTTCGGGACTAGTGAAGAATGAGCAGTTCTTC,CASSSGLVKNEQFF
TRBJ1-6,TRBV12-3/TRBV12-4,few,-,TGTGCCAGCAGTTTCCCCAGGCACAATTCACCCCTCCACTTT,CASSFPRHNSPLHF